The following is a T cell receptor (beta chain) sequence with its context. Its antigen is not identified. The source of the sample is a study of T cell responses to AZD1222 COVID-19 vaccine. Overall study results and limits: The reported proportion of spike-specific TCRs targeting unmutated variant regions was nearly half. Baseline testing showed seropositivity in only a handful of AZD1222 recipients.

TCRdb's copy holds only in-frame clones and misses some; the assay was immunoSEQ multiplex PCR. The sample lists 100,000 to 150,000 clones; about nine tenths were seen once. CDR3 size: 12 residues. The V and J ends lost 6 bases and 7 bases respectively, with 12 bases between them. The receptor was derived from an adult who received the AZD1222 COVID-19 vaccine. The sequencing here drew on peripheral blood, taken 28 days after the second AZD1222 dose. The V gene is TRBV12-3 or TRBV12-4, the J gene TRBJ1-2; D is unresolved. CDR3 coding DNA: TGTGCCAGCAGGCCCCTAGGGAGTGGCTACACCTTC. Translating it yields CASRPLGSGYTF.